This T cell receptor (beta chain) was observed in a study of blood T cells in healthy people across ages (dated by TCRdb to the mid-2010s). Background on the whole study: In model experiments, template switching captured roughly one uniquely barcoded TCR beta cDNA molecule for every two T cells. The study analyzed two additional independent replicas of 1 million unique cDNA reads from the same blood draw for two donors, one aged 18 to 30 and one aged 80 or older. The donors were divided into four age groups: young (average around 16 years), middle-aged (approximately 41), aged (around 59) and long-lived (about 80). The study measured age-related changes in TCR beta repertoire diversity using deep sequencing normalized with unique cDNA molecular identifiers. To avoid experimental bias, donors of different ages were randomly spread across the sequencing lanes.

Libraries were constructed by 5' RACE. TCRdb shows the sequencer as Illumina HiSeq 2500. A second PCR of roughly 7 to 11 cycles was performed with a sample-barcoded 5' primer and a J-beta primer mix. A template-switch 5' adaptor carrying 12 random nucleotides introduced a unique molecular identifier onto each TCR beta cDNA molecule. Each sample yielded at least 2.5 million CDR3-containing paired-end reads. The Mint cDNA synthesis kit, primed by a TRBC-specific oligonucleotide, was used to synthesize first-strand cDNA from all RNA. After uracil-DNA glycosylase treatment, a first 18-cycle PCR used universal primers M1SS and BC2_uni_R on all cDNA. For the original study's pipeline: Each sample was normalized by randomly selecting 1 million high-quality reads, each carrying a distinct molecular identifier. Instead of being binned into consensus sequences, reads with shared molecular identifiers were discarded. MiTCR, run with a Q25 quality threshold and the strictest error-elimination algorithm, handled CDR3 identification, clonotype clustering and error correction. A nonparametric unseen species model with Euler transformation was used to estimate a lower bound on total TCR beta diversity. The raw public data were reprocessed by TCRdb itself: fastp quality trimming at Q25, MiXCR clonotype calling, in-frame beta chains only. Entries are consolidated by CDR3 protein sequence, retaining the most common genes and DNA. These V and J calls are TCRdb output, not the study's own analysis. Within this sample are 550,000 to 750,000 distinct CDR3 sequences, with roughly 20% of them counted one time only. The top ten clonotypes cover roughly 3.6% of the sample.

This clonotype appeared a few times. The antigen it binds to is not known. There are no base qualities to consult, and no much larger clone falls within one base. Reading from cysteine to phenylalanine, the CDR3 counts 13 amino acids. Solely the CDR3 DNA is kept, with 39 bases framed from the first base. Per the germline V gene (reference sequence), DFQATT is the CDR1 and SNEGSKA is the CDR2. Donors were a few dozen systemically healthy Caucasian individuals from Russia aged roughly 6 to 90 years. Each donor gave 8 to 10 milliliters of peripheral blood, collected into EDTA-treated Vacutainer tubes. Ficoll-Paque density-gradient centrifugation was used to isolate PBMCs, with at least 7 million per sample. Trizol reagent was used to extract total RNA from the PBMCs, yielding at least 5.5 micrograms per sample. For every donor, an aliquot of PBMCs went through flow cytometry to measure the percentages of naive CD45RAhigh/CD27high T cells.

Here is what the overall study found, with its caveats: Compared with the aged group, more naive CD4+ T cells, fewer expanded clones and increased TCR diversity were shown by the long-lived group, suggesting age selection. Observed TCR beta diversity per million T cells fell roughly linearly with age, and a significant reduction was already apparent by age around 40. Because profiling used bulk unsorted PBMCs, naive and antigen-experienced compartments could not be compared conclusively. The percentage of naive T cells measured by flow cytometry correlated strongly with observed TCR beta diversity. Because donor CMV infection status was unknown, age-related changes in expanded clonotypes were potentially confounded. Estimates of total diversity based on one million sequenced T cells were considered lower bounds and underestimates.

The specimen was blood. The TCR originated in a man in his 70s in good health. The sequence joins TRBV20-1 to TRBJ2-5; 6 matching bases give a weak D call of TRBD1. The DNA end is more similar to TRBJ2-1, so the J call may be wrong. The base sequence is TGCAGTGCTCGGGACAATAATCGCAATGAGCAGTTCTTC. Its product reads: CSARDNNRNEQFF.